A single sample gave rise to the 12 T cell receptor beta chains below, sequenced in a study of blood T cells in healthy people across ages. Primed by a sample-barcoded 5' primer and a J-beta primer mix, a second PCR proceeded for roughly 7 to 12 cycles. TCRdb independently ran MiXCR on the 5' RACE reads; one entry per CDR3 protein. The sample holds about 750,000 distinct CDR3 sequences, 40% to 65% seen once. The specimen was blood. Receptors originate from an elderly man in good health.

Of note for this clonotype: The junction differs from germline at one of its ends, possibly a read error. This rearrangement joins TRBV29-1 to TRBJ1-2; D perhaps matches TRBD1 (5 bases). There are 16 residues in the CDR3. Germline CDR1 reads SQVTM; CDR2 reads ANQGSEA. Written as DNA, the CDR3 is TGCAGCGTTGAAGATCGGAGGCGGCAGGGAGGCTATGGCTGCACCTTC. Translation: CSVEDRRRQGGYGCTF. Full variable domain (rest looked up from reference TRBV29-1 and TRBJ1-2): SAVISQKPSRDICQRGTSLTIQCQVDSQVTMMFWYRQQPGQSLTLIATANQGSEATYESGFVIDKFPISRPNLTFSTLTVSNMSPEDSSIYLCSVEDRRRQGGYGCTFGSGTRLTVV.

The table lists this clonotype with a few counts. V usage is TRBV12-3 or TRBV12-4 and J usage is TRBJ2-7; D gene ambiguous. This CDR3 has 11 amino acids. Deletions cut 9 bases from V and 4 bases from J, with 10 bases between. The CDR3 nucleotides read TGTGCCAGTCTGAGAGGTTACGAGCAGTACTTC. It yields the protein CASLRGYEQYF.

Comments on this clonotype: One end of the junction varies from germline; a read error may be responsible. The V and J genes are TRBV7-9 and TRBJ2-5; 7 nucleotides match TRBD2. The CDR3 covers 16 residues. CDR1 SEHNR and CDR2 FQNEAQ come from the germline V gene (reference sequence). CDR3 nucleotides: TGTGCCGGCAGCTTAGCTCGGGGAGGGCCCTTGGAGACCCAGTACTTC. Its translation is CAGSLARGGPLETQYF. Supplemented by reference TRBV7-9 and TRBJ2-5, the full variable domain reads DTGVSQNPRHKITKRGQNVTFRCDPISEHNRLYWYRQTLGQGPEFLTYFQNEAQLEKSRLLSDRFSAERPKGSFSTLEIQRTEQGDSAMYLCAGSLARGGPLETQYFGPGTRLLVL.

Here the CDR3 reads CASSQGTELRQQYF. The CDR3 DNA is TGTGCCAGCAGCCAAGGCACGGAACTACGGCAACAGTACTTC. V gene TRBV3-1 combines with J gene TRBJ2-5; no reliable D call. The CDR3 sequence is 14 residues long. V lost 1 base to trimming and J lost 11 bases, with 17 bases between them. Germline values: CDR1 LGHDT, CDR2 YNNKEL (reference sequence).

The chain links TRBV5-5 to TRBJ2-7; 8 bases map to TRBD2. The CDR3 extends over 14 amino acids. Per germline, CDR1 SGHKS and CDR2 YYEKEE (reference sequence). Trimming took 7 bases from V and 4 from J; bases not matched to a gene: 10. CDR3 region: CASGVGGGGYEQYF. CDR3 nucleotides: TGTGCCAGCGGCGTAGGCGGCGGGGGGTACGAGCAGTACTTC.

V gene TRBV30 combines with J gene TRBJ1-6; no firm D call. CDR1 GTSNPN and CDR2 SVGIG come from the germline V gene (reference sequence). This CDR3 comprises 11 residues. Trimming left V 4 bases short and J 9 bases short, with 7 bases between. The CDR3 is CAWTNGSPLHF. DNA for the CDR3: TGTGCCTGGACAAACGGTTCACCCCTCCACTTT.

There are a few counts of this clonotype. The CDR3 nucleotides are TGTGCCATCAGCGATAACCGGGCCGCTGGGGCCAACGTCCTGACTTTC. It specifies CAISDNRAAGANVLTF. The rearrangement links TRBV10-3 to TRBJ2-6; no reliable D call. Trimming removed 6 bases from V and 2 bases from J, with 14 bases in between. CDR3 size: 16 residues. The germline V gene has CDR1 ENHRY and CDR2 SYGVKD.

The genes are TRBV4-1 and TRBJ2-1; D is ambiguous. CDR1 and CDR2 from the germline V gene are MGHRA and YSYEKL. V was pared by 0 bases and J by 7 bases, with 10 bases between. This CDR3 region has 14 residues. The CDR3, as DNA: TGCGCCAGCAGCCAAGAGACGGGCAGGAATGAGCAGTTCTTC. It yields the protein CASSQETGRNEQFF.

This rearrangement joins TRBV6-1 to TRBJ2-5; a weak D match, TRBD2 (6 bases). This CDR3 contains 16 residues. Trimming removed 1 base at V and 11 bases at J, with 23 bases between. Germline-derived CDR1 and CDR2 are MNHNS and SASEGT. CDR3 DNA sequence: TGTGCCAGCAGTGAAGTCGGGGGTTTCACCTACAATGAGCAGTACTTC. It codes for CASSEVGGFTYNEQYF.

The genes are TRBV7-9 and TRBJ2-2; 9 nucleotides agree with TRBD2. The junction had 6 bases not matched to a gene; V was cut back by 3 bases and J by 4 bases. CDR1 is SEHNR, CDR2 FQNEAQ, per germline (reference sequence). The length of the CDR3 is 16 residues. The chain's CDR3 is CASSFRLAVFTGELFF. In nucleotides, the CDR3 is TGTGCCAGCAGCTTTCGACTAGCGGTTTTCACCGGGGAGCTGTTTTTT.

The rearrangement links TRBV10-3 to TRBJ2-7; 7 bases are a match to TRBD1. Per germline, CDR1 ENHRY and CDR2 SYGVKD. Trimming cost V 8 bases and J 2 bases; bases outside gene matches: 6. This CDR3 comprises 13 residues. CDR3 DNA sequence: TGTGCCATCGAGACAGGGCTAACCTACGAGCAGTACTTC. Its translation is CAIETGLTYEQYF.

The chain recombines TRBV29-1 with TRBJ1-1, with 8 bases fitting TRBD1. Germline CDR1 is SQVTM and CDR2 is ANQGSEA. V gave up 3 bases and J gave up 3 bases; unmatched junction bases: 15. The CDR3 is made up of 17 amino acids. CDR3 loop: CSVDHGQGAGGYTEAFF. Written as DNA, the CDR3 is TGCAGCGTTGACCACGGACAGGGAGCAGGTGGCTACACTGAAGCTTTCTTT.